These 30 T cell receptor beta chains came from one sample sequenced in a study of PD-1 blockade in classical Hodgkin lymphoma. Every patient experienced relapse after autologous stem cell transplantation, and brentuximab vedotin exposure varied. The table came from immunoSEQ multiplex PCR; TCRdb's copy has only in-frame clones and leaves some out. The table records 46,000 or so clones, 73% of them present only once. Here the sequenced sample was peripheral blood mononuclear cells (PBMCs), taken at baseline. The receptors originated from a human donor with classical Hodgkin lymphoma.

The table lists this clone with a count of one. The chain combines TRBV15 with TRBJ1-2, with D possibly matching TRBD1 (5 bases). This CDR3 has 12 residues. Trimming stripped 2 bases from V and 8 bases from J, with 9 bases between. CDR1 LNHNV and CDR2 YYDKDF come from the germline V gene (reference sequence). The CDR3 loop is CATSRLTGGYTF. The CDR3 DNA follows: TGTGCCACCAGCAGACTCACAGGCGGCTACACCTTC.

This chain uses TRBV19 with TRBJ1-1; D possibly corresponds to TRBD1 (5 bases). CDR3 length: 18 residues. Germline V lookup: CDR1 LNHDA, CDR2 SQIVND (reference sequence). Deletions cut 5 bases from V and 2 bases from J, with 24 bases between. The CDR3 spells CASSPGGVTGQPNTEAFF. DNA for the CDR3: TGTGCCAGTAGTCCCGGGGGGGTCACGGGGCAGCCTAACACTGAAGCTTTCTTT.

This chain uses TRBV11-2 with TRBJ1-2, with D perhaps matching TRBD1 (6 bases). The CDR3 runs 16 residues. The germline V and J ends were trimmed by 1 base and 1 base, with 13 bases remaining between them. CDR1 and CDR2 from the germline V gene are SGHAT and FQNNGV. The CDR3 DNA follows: TGTGCCAGCAGCTTAGGTTCAGGGGCGAGTAACTATGGCTACACCTTC. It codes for CASSLGSGASNYGYTF.

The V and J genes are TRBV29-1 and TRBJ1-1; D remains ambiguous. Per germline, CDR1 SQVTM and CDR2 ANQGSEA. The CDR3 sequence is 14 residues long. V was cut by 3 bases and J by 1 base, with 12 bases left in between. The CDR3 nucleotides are TGCAGCGTTGATCTGGGTTTGGGGAACACTGAAGCTTTCTTT. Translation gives CSVDLGLGNTEAFF.

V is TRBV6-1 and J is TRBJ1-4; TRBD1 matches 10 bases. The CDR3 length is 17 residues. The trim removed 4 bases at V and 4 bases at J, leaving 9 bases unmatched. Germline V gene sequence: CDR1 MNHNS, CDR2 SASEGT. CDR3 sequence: CASSGRDRGVDNEKLFF. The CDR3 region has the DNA TGTGCCAGCAGTGGAAGGGACAGGGGAGTTGATAATGAAAAACTGTTTTTT.

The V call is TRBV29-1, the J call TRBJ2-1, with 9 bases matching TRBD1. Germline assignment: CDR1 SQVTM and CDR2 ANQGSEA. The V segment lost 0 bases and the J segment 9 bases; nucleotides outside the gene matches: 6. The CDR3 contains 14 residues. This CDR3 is CSVEEGQGWSEQFF. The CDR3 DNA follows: TGCAGCGTTGAAGAGGGACAGGGCTGGAGTGAGCAGTTCTTC.

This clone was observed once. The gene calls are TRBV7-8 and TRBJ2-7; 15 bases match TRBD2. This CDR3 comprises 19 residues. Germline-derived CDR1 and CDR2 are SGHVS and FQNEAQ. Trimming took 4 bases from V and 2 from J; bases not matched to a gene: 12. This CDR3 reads CASSSGLAGGPLRTYEQYF. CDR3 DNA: TGTGCCAGCAGCTCAGGACTAGCGGGAGGGCCACTAAGAACCTACGAGCAGTACTTC.

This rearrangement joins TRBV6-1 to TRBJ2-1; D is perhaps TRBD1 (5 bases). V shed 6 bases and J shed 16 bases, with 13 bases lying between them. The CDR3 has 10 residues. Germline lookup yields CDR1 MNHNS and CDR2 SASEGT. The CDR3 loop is CASRDIGHFF. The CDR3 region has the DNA TGTGCCAGCAGGGACATAGGTCATTTCTTC.

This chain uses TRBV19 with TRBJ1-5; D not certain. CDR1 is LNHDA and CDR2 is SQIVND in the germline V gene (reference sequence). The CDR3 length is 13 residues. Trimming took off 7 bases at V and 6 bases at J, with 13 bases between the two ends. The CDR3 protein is CASTKERSQPQHF. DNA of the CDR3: TGTGCCAGTACGAAGGAGCGGAGTCAGCCCCAGCATTTT.

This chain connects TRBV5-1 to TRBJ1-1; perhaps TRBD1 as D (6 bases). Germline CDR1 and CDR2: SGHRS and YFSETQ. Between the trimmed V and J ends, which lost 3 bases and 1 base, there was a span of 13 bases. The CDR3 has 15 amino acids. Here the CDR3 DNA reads TGCGCCAGCAGCTACCCGGACAGACCGAACACTGAAGCTTTCTTT. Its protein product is CASSYPDRPNTEAFF. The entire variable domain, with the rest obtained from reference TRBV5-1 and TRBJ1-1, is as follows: KAGVTQTPRYLIKTRGQQVTLSCSPISGHRSVSWYQQTPGQGLQFLFEYFSETQRNKGNFPGRFSGRQFSNSRSEMNVSTLELGDSALYLCASSYPDRPNTEAFFGQGTRLTVV.

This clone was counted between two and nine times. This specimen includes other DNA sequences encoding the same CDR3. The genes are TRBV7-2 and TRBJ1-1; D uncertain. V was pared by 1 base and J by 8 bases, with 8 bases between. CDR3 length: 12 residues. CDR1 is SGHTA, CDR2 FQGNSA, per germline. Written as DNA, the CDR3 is TGTGCCAGCAGCTTAGAGGTTGGGGAAGCTTTCTTT. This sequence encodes CASSLEVGEAFF.

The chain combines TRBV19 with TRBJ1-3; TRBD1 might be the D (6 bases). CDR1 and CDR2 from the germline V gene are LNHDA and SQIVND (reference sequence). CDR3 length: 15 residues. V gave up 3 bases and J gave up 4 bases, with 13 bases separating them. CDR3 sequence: CASSIGAGDGNTIYF. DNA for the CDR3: TGTGCCAGTAGTATTGGGGCAGGGGACGGAAACACCATATATTTT.

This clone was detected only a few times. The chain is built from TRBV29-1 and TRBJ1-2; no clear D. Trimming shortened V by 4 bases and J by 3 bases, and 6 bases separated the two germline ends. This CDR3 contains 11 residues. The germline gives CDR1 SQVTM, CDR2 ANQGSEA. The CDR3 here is CSVVVYYGYTF. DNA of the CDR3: TGCAGCGTTGTAGTTTACTATGGCTACACCTTC.

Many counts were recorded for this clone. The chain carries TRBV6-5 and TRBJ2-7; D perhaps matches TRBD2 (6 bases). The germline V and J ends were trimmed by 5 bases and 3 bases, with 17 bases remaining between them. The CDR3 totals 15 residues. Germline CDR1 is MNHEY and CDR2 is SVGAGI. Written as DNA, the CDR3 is TGTGCCAGCAGTCTACTCACCCCGGGGGACTACGAGCAGTACTTC. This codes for CASSLLTPGDYEQYF.

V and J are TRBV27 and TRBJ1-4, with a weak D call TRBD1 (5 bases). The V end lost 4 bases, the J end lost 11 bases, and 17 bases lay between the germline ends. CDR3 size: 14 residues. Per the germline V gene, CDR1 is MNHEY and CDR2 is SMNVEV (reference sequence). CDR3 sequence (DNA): TGTGCCAGCAGTTCCCAGGCGGGTCGGGGGAAACTGTTTTTT. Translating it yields CASSSQAGRGKLFF.

The CDR3 here is CASSVSGYEQYF. CDR3 sequence (DNA): TGTGCCAGCAGTGTTAGCGGTTACGAGCAGTACTTC. V is TRBV2 and J is TRBJ2-7; tentatively, D is TRBD2 (6 bases). Germline CDR1 and CDR2: SNHLY and FYNNEI. This CDR3 is built from 12 residues. Trimming removed 4 bases from V and 4 bases from J, with 8 bases in between.

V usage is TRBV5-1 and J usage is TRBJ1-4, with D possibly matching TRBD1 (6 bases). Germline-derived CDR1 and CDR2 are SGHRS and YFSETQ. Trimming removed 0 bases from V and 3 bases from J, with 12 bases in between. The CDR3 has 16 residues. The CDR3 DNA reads TGCGCCAGCAGCTTGGATGGGGGGGCAGCTAATGAAAAACTGTTTTTT. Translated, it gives CASSLDGGAANEKLFF.

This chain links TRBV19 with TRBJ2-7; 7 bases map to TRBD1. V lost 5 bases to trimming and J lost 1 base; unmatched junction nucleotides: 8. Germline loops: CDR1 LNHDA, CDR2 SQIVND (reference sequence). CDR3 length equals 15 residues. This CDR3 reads CASSVATGSSYEQYF. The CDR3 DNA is TGTGCCAGTAGTGTGGCGACAGGGTCTTCCTACGAGCAGTACTTC.

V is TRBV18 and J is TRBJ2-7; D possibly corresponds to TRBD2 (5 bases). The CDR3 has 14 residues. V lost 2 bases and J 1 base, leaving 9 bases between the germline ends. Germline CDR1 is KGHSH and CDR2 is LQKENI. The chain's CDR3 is CASSPAGISYEQYF. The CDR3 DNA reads TGTGCCAGCTCACCAGCCGGGATATCCTACGAGCAGTACTTC.

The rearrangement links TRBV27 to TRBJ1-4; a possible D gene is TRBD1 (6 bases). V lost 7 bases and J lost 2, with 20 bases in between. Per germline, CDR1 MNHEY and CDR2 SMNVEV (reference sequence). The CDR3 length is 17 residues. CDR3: CASNFRKGVRTNEKLFF. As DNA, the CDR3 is TGTGCCAGCAACTTCCGTAAGGGGGTTAGGACTAATGAAAAACTGTTTTTT.

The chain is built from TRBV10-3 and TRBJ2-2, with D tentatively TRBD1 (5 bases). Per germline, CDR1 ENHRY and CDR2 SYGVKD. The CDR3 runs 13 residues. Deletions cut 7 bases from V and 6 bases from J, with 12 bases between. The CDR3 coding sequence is TGTGCCATCACCTTAGGGGTTGCCGGGGAGCTGTTTTTT. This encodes CAITLGVAGELFF.

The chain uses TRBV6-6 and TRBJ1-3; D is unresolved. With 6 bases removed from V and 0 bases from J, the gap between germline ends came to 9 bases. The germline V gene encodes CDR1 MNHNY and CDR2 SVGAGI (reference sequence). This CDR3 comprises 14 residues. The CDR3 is CASRGSTSGNTIYF. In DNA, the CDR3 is TGTGCCAGCAGGGGGTCGACCTCTGGAAACACCATATATTTT.

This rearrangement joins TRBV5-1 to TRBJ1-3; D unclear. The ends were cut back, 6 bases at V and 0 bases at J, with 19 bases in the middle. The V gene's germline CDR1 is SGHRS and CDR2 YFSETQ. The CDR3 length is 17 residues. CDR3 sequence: CASTSPWARPSGNTIYF. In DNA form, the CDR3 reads TGCGCCAGCACCTCCCCGTGGGCCAGACCCTCTGGAAACACCATATATTTT.

As DNA, the CDR3 is TGTGCCTGGAGGGTCATGAACACTGAAGCTTTCTTT. Protein product: CAWRVMNTEAFF. The chain couples TRBV30 to TRBJ1-1; no clear D gene. This CDR3 has 12 amino acids. The germline gives CDR1 GTSNPN, CDR2 SVGIG (reference sequence). Trimming shortened V by 3 bases and J by 0 bases, and 5 bases separated the two germline ends.

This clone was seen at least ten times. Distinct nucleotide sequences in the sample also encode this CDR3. As DNA, the CDR3 is TGTGCCAGCAGCCTGCAGGGAGGTGGCTACACCTTC. Its protein is CASSLQGGGYTF. This chain links TRBV14 with TRBJ1-2; a weak D match, TRBD1 (5 bases). In germline, CDR1 is SGHDN, CDR2 FVKESK. The germline V and J ends were trimmed by 4 bases and 7 bases, with 10 bases remaining between them. The CDR3 is 12 residues long. Complete variable domain (other parts from reference TRBV14 and TRBJ1-2): EAGVTQFPSHSVIEKGQTVTLRCDPISGHDNLYWYRRVMGKEIKFLLHFVKESKQDESGMPNNRFLAERTGGTYSTLKVQPAELEDSGVYFCASSLQGGGYTFGSGTRLTVV.

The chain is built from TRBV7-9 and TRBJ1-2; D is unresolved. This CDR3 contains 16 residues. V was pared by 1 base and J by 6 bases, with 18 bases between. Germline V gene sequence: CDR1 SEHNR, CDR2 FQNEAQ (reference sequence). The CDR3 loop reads CASSLVGPGPRDGYTF. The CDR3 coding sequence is TGTGCCAGCAGCTTAGTTGGGCCCGGGCCGAGGGATGGCTACACCTTC.

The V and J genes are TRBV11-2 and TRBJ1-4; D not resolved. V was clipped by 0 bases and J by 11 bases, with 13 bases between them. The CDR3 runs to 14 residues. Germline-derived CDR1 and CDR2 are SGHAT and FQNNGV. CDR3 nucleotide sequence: TGTGCCAGCAGCTTAGATGTGGCTTCGGGGAAACTGTTTTTT. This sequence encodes CASSLDVASGKLFF.

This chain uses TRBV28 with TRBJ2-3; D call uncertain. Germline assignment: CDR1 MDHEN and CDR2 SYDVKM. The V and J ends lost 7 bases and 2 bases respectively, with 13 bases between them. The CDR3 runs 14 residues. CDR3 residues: CASNQDGFTDTQYF. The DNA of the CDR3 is TGTGCCAGCAACCAGGACGGATTCACAGATACGCAGTATTTT.

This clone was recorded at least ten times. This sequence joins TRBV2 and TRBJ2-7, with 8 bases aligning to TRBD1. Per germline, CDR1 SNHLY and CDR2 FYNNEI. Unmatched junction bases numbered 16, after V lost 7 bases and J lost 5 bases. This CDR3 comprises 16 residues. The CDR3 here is CASTYFPGQVTDEQYF. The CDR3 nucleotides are TGTGCCAGCACCTATTTTCCGGGACAGGTAACGGACGAGCAGTACTTC.

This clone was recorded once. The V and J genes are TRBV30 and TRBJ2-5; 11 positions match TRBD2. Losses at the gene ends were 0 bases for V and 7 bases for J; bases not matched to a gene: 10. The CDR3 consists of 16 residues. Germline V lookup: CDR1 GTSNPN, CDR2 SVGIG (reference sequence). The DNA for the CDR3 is TGTGCCTGGAGTGTACGGGCTAGCGGGGGGTTAGGGACCCAGTACTTC. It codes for CAWSVRASGGLGTQYF.